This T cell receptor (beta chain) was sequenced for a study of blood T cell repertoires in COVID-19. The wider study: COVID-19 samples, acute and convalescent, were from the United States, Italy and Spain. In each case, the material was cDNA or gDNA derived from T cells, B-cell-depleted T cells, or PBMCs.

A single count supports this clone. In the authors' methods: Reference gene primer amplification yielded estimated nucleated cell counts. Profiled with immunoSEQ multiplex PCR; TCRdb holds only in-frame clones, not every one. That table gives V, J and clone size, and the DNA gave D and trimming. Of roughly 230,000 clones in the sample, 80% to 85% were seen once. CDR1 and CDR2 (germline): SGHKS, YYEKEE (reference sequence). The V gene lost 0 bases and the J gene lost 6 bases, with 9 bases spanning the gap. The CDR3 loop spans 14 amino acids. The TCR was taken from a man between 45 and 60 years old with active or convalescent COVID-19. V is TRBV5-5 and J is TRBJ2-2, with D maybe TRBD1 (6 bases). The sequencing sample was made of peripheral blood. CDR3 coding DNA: TGTGCCAGCAGCTTGGGACAGGCGCCCGGGGAGCTGTTTTTT. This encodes CASSLGQAPGELFF.